Below, 22 T cell receptor beta chains from the same sample are listed, as sequenced in a study of blood T cell repertoires in COVID-19. Assay: immunoSEQ multiplex PCR; the TCRdb copy retains only in-frame clones and omits some. The sample carries more than 150,000 clones, roughly 80% recorded once. Sample: peripheral blood. These receptors originate from a man younger than 35 with active or convalescent COVID-19.

The gene calls are TRBV6-4 and TRBJ2-6, with D possibly TRBD1 on 5 matching bases. Trimming removed 1 base at V and 0 bases at J, with 10 bases between. CDR3 length: 17 residues. Germline lookup yields CDR1 MRHNA and CDR2 SNTAGT. CDR3 loop: CASSDFGHHSGANVLTF. CDR3 DNA sequence: TGTGCCAGCAGTGACTTTGGACATCACTCTGGGGCCAACGTCCTGACTTTC.

The chain links TRBV3-1 (or the pseudogene TRBV3-2) to TRBJ2-4, with D perhaps TRBD2 (6 bases). The germline V gene has CDR1 LGHDT and CDR2 YNNKEL (reference sequence). The CDR3 runs 17 residues. Trimming removed 0 bases from V and 3 bases from J, with 15 bases in between. CDR3 residues: CASSQDSIGEVKNIQYF. In DNA form, the CDR3 reads TGTGCCAGCAGCCAAGATTCTATAGGGGAGGTCAAAAACATTCAGTACTTC.

V is TRBV7-8 and J is TRBJ1-1; D remains unclear. Germline V lookup: CDR1 SGHVS, CDR2 FQNEAQ. The CDR3 extends over 13 amino acids. The ends were cut back, 3 bases at V and 2 bases at J, with 7 bases in the middle. CDR3 nucleotide sequence: TGTGCCAGCAGCTTGCAGATAAACACTGAAGCTTTCTTT. Its translation is CASSLQINTEAFF.

The chain carries TRBV5-4 and TRBJ1-1; D remains ambiguous. The CDR3 length is 13 residues. Trimming took 3 bases from V and 0 from J, leaving 6 bases between them. Per the germline V gene, CDR1 is SGHNT and CDR2 is YYREEE (reference sequence). The CDR3 DNA follows: TGTGCCAGCAGCTCCCATTTGAACACTGAAGCTTTCTTT. This gives the protein CASSSHLNTEAFF.

This clone occurred a few times. This chain connects TRBV3-1 (or the pseudogene TRBV3-2) to TRBJ2-7; TRBD2 aligns across 8 bases. V was clipped by 3 bases and J by 5 bases; unmatched bases: 3. From germline, CDR1 is LGHDT and CDR2 YNNKEL (reference sequence). CDR3 length: 13 amino acids. CDR3 protein: CASSHHSGNEQYF. The DNA of the CDR3 is TGTGCCAGCAGCCATCATAGCGGGAACGAGCAGTACTTC.

This rearrangement joins TRBV4-1 to TRBJ1-4; D is ambiguous. CDR1 and CDR2 (germline): MGHRA, YSYEKL. The CDR3 runs to 15 residues. Deletions cut 1 base from V and 7 bases from J, with 13 bases between. The DNA for the CDR3 is TGCGCCAGCAGCCAAGGTTTCCGGGAGGGTGAAAAACTGTTTTTT. This gives the protein CASSQGFREGEKLFF.

The V and J genes are TRBV27 and TRBJ1-2, with D unresolved. The germline CDR1 and CDR2 sequences are MNHEY and SMNVEV (reference sequence). This CDR3 is built from 15 residues. Trimming took 4 bases from V and 2 from J, leaving 14 bases between them. CDR3 loop: CASSSYLGLNYGYTF. CDR3 sequence (DNA): TGTGCCAGCAGTTCCTACCTGGGCCTCAACTATGGCTACACCTTC.

The chain has TRBV15 and TRBJ1-2, with 10 positions matching TRBD1. The germline gives CDR1 LNHNV, CDR2 YYDKDF (reference sequence). The CDR3 sequence is 15 residues long. V lost 1 base, J lost 7 bases, and 6 bases stayed unmatched. The CDR3 DNA is TGTGCCACCAGCAGAGGTGCCGGGACAGGGGCTGGCTACACCTTC. The encoded protein is CATSRGAGTGAGYTF.

This clone has a handful of counts. The chain couples TRBV6-5 to TRBJ2-3, with D maybe TRBD2 (6 bases). With 11 bases removed from V and 1 base from J, the gap between germline ends came to 13 bases. Germline CDR1 and CDR2: MNHEY and SVGAGI. The CDR3 is 13 residues long. CDR3 in DNA: TGTGCCGCTGGCGGGGCTGGCACAGATACGCAGTATTTT. Protein sequence: CAAGGAGTDTQYF.

The chain uses TRBV27 and TRBJ2-2; TRBD2 might be the D (6 bases). V lost 4 bases, J lost 5 bases, and 8 bases lay in between. The CDR3 sequence is 13 residues long. Germline-derived CDR1 and CDR2 are MNHEY and SMNVEV (reference sequence). The CDR3 coding sequence is TGTGCCAGCAGTTACGGGGGTACCGGGGAGCTGTTTTTT. Translating gives CASSYGGTGELFF.

The rearrangement joins TRBV7-9 to TRBJ1-5; D not certain. This CDR3 has 14 residues. The V end lost 3 bases, the J end lost 7 bases, and 13 bases lay between the germline ends. Germline V gene data show CDR1 as SEHNR and CDR2 as FQNEAQ (reference sequence). The CDR3 DNA sequence: TGTGCCAGCAGCTTGAGCGGGTCCTCCCAGCCCCAGCATTTT. This encodes CASSLSGSSQPQHF. The entire variable domain, with the rest obtained from reference TRBV7-9 and TRBJ1-5, is as follows: DTGVSQNPRHKITKRGQNVTFRCDPISEHNRLYWYRQTLGQGPEFLTYFQNEAQLEKSRLLSDRFSAERPKGSFSTLEIQRTEQGDSAMYLCASSLSGSSQPQHFGDGTRLSIL.

This clone was detected ten times or more. CDR3 sequence (DNA): TGTGCCAGCAGCCAAGTTCCGGGTTCCACCGGGGAGCTGTTTTTT. Translation gives CASSQVPGSTGELFF. The rearrangement joins TRBV14 to TRBJ2-2, with unresolved D. The CDR3 runs to 15 residues. Per the germline V gene, CDR1 is SGHDN and CDR2 is FVKESK. V dropped 1 base and J dropped 4 bases, with 10 bases sitting between them.

The V gene is TRBV7-8, the J gene TRBJ2-7, with 7 bases fitting TRBD1. The CDR3 runs to 17 residues. V lost 5 bases to trimming and J lost 1 base; unmatched junction nucleotides: 14. The germline CDR1 and CDR2 sequences are SGHVS and FQNEAQ. The CDR3 region has the DNA TGTGCCAGCAGCCCTTACAACAGGGGAGTGGGATCCTACGAGCAGTACTTC. Translation gives CASSPYNRGVGSYEQYF.

J is TRBJ1-1 and V is TRBV20-1; a weak D match, TRBD1 (6 bases). CDR1 and CDR2 (germline): DFQATT, SNEGSKA (reference sequence). V was pared by 3 bases and J by 5 bases, with 13 bases between. The CDR3 consists of 13 residues. The CDR3 is CSASGPQGTEAFF. The CDR3 DNA reads as TGCAGTGCTAGTGGGCCTCAGGGGACTGAAGCTTTCTTT.

The V call is TRBV5-4, the J call TRBJ1-2; 7 positions agree with TRBD1. This CDR3 region has 14 residues. CDR1 and CDR2 from the germline V gene are SGHNT and YYREEE (reference sequence). V dropped 0 bases and J dropped 5; count of bases not matched to a gene: 4. The CDR3 spells CASSLEGARYGYTF. Here the CDR3 DNA reads TGTGCCAGCAGCTTGGAGGGGGCCAGGTATGGCTACACCTTC.

V usage is TRBV3-1 (or the pseudogene TRBV3-2) and J usage is TRBJ2-1, with 10 bases lining up with TRBD2. CDR1 is LGHDT and CDR2 is YNNKEL in the germline V gene (reference sequence). CDR3 length: 17 amino acids. V lost 5 bases, J lost 3 bases, and 10 bases stayed unmatched. For the CDR3, the DNA is TGTGCCAGCAGCACCAGTGAACTAGCGGGACTCTACAATGAGCAGTTCTTC. Amino acid sequence: CASSTSELAGLYNEQFF.

This clone was seen a single time. The rearrangement links TRBV30 to TRBJ1-4; a weak D match, TRBD1 (6 bases). Trimming left V 6 bases short and J 2 bases short, with 13 bases between. The CDR3 runs 14 residues. CDR1 is GTSNPN and CDR2 is SVGIG in the germline V gene (reference sequence). CDR3 DNA sequence: TGTGCCTGCACAAAGACAGGTACTAATGAAAAACTGTTTTTT. Amino acid sequence: CACTKTGTNEKLFF.

The chain combines TRBV28 with TRBJ1-2; D might be TRBD1 (6 bases). From germline, CDR1 is MDHEN and CDR2 SYDVKM. This CDR3 contains 14 residues. Trimming removed 1 base at V and 4 bases at J, with 10 bases between. The CDR3 is CASSLSAGAYGYTF. The CDR3 DNA follows: TGTGCCAGCAGTTTATCGGCAGGGGCCTATGGCTACACCTTC.

The chain employs TRBV7-3 and TRBJ2-2; the D is unclear. The CDR3 totals 13 residues. The V end lost 5 bases, the J end lost 5 bases, and 9 bases lay between the germline ends. Germline-derived CDR1 and CDR2 are SGHTA and FQGTGA. CDR3 in amino acids: CASSPLRTGELFF. The CDR3 DNA reads as TGTGCCAGCAGCCCGCTGAGGACCGGGGAGCTGTTTTTT.

The CDR3 coding sequence is TGTGCCAGCAGTACCAGAGGTCTGGGCTACACCTTC. It translates to CASSTRGLGYTF. This rearrangement joins TRBV2 to TRBJ1-2; D gene unclear. This CDR3 contains 12 residues. The V gene's germline CDR1 is SNHLY and CDR2 FYNNEI. V lost 5 bases and J lost 8, with 12 bases in between.

This chain joins TRBV12-3 or TRBV12-4 and TRBJ2-7, with D possibly matching TRBD1 (5 bases). The CDR3 extends over 13 amino acids. V gave up 3 bases and J gave up 6 bases, with 12 bases separating them. CDR3 sequence: CASSFQERGEQYF. The CDR3 DNA is TGTGCCAGCAGTTTTCAAGAAAGGGGCGAGCAGTACTTC.

The chain uses TRBV2 and TRBJ1-1; 9 nucleotides agree with TRBD1. The germline V gene has CDR1 SNHLY and CDR2 FYNNEI. The CDR3 totals 15 residues. The junction had 6 bases not matched to a gene; V was cut back by 6 bases and J by 1 base. The CDR3 protein is CASRKGTGRNTEAFF. DNA for the CDR3: TGTGCCAGCAGGAAGGGGACAGGGAGGAACACTGAAGCTTTCTTT.